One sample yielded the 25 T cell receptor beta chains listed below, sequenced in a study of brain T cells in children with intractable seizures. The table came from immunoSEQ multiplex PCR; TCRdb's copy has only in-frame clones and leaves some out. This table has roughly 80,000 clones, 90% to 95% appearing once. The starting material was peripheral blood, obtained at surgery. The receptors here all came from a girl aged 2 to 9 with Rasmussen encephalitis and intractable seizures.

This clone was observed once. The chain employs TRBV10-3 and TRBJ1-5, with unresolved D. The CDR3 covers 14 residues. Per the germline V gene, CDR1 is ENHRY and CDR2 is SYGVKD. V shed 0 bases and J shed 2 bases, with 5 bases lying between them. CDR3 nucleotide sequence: TGTGCCATCAGTGAGTCTGGCGGCAATCAGCCCCAGCATTTT. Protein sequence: CAISESGGNQPQHF.

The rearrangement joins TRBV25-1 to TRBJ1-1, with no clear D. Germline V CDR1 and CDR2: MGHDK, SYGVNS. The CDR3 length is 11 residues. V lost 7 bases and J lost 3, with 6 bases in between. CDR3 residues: CASTFDTEAFF. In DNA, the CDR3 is TGTGCCAGCACGTTTGACACTGAAGCTTTCTTT.

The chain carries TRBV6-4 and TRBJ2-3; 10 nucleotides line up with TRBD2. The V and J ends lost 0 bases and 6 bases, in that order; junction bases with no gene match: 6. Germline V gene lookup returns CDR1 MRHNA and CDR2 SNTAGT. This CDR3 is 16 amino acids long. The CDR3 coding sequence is TGTGCCAGCAGTGACTCTAGCGGGAGGTTAGGGGATACGCAGTATTTT. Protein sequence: CASSDSSGRLGDTQYF.

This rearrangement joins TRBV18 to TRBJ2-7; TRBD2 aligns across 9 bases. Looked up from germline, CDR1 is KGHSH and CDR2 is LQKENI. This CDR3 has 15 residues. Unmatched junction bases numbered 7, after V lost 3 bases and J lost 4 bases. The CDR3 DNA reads TGTGCCAGCTCACCTTCTAGCGGGATGTTATACGAGCAGTACTTC. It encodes CASSPSSGMLYEQYF.

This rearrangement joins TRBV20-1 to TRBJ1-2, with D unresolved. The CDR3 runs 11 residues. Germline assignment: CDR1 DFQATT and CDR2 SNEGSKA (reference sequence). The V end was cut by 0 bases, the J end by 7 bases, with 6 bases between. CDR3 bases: TGCAGTGCTAGAGATCGCGGTGGCTACACCTTC. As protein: CSARDRGGYTF.

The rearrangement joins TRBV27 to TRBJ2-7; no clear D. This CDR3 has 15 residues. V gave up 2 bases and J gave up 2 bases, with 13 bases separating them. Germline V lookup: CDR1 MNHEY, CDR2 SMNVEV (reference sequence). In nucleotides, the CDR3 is TGTGCCAGCAGTTTAGACCGACGACAACCCTACGAGCAGTACTTC. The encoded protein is CASSLDRRQPYEQYF.

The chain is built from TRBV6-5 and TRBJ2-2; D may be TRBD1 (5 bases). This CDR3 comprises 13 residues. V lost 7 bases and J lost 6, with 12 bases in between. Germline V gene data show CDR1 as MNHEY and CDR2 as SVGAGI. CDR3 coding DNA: TGTGCCAGCACGGCAGGGCATGCCGGGGAGCTGTTTTTT. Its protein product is CASTAGHAGELFF.

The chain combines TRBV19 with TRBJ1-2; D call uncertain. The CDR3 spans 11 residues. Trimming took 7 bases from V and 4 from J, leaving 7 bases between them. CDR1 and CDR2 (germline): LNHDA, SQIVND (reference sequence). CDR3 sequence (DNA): TGTGCCAGTAAATGGGGCTATGGCTACACCTTC. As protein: CASKWGYGYTF.

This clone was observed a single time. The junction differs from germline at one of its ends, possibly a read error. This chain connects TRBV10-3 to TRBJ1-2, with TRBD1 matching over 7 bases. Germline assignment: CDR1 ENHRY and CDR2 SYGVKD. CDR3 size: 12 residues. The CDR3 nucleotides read TGTGCCATCAGTGAGTCAAACAGGGGAGGAGACTTC. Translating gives CAISESNRGGDF.

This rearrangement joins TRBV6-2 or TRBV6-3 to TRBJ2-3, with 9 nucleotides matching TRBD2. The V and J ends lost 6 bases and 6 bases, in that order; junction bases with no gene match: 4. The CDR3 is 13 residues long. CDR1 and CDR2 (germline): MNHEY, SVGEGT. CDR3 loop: CASSLAGWDTQYF. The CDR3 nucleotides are TGTGCCAGCAGCCTAGCGGGATGGGATACGCAGTATTTT.

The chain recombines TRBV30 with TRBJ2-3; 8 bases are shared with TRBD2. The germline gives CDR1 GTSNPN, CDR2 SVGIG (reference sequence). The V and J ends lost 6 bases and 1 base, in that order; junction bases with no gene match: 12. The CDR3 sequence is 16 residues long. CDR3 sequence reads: CACTLAGRTRTDTQYF. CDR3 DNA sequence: TGTGCCTGTACCCTAGCGGGCAGGACTCGCACAGATACGCAGTATTTT.

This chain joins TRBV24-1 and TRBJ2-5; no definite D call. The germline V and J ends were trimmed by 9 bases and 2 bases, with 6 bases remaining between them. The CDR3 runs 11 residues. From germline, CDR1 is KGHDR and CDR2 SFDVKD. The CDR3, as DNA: TGTGCCACCGGGCAGCAAGAGACCCAGTACTTC. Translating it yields CATGQQETQYF.

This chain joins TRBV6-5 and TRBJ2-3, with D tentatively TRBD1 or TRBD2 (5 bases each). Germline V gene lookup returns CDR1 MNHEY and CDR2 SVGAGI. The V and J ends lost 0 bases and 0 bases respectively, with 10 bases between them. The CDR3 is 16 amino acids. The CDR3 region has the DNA TGTGCCAGCAGTTACTCTAGGTGGGGGAGCACAGATACGCAGTATTTT. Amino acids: CASSYSRWGSTDTQYF.

This CDR3 is CASSYSGGGQETQYF. The DNA of the CDR3 is TGTGCCAGCAGTTACTCTGGCGGGGGGCAAGAGACCCAGTACTTC. The chain couples TRBV6-2 or TRBV6-3 to TRBJ2-5; 8 positions agree with TRBD2. This CDR3 has 15 residues. CDR1 and CDR2 (germline): MNHEY, SVGEGT. J was trimmed by 2 bases and V by 0 bases; bases with no gene match: 2.

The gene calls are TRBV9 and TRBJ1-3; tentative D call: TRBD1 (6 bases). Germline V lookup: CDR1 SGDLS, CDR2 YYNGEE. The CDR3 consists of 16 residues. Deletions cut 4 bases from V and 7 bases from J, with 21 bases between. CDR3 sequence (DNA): TGTGCCAGCAGCCCGAGAGACAGGACCTTCCTGAACACCATATATTTT. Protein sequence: CASSPRDRTFLNTIYF.

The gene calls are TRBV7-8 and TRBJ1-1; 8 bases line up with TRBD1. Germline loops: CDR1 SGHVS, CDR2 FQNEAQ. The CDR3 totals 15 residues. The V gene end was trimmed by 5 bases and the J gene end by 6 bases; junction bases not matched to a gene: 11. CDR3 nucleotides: TGTGCCAGCAGCCGAGACAGGGGAGACGGCTCTGAAGCTTTCTTT. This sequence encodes CASSRDRGDGSEAFF.

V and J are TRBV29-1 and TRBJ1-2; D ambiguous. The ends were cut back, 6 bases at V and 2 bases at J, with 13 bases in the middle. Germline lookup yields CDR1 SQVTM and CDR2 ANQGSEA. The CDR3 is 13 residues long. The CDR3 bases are TGCAGCGTACCCTTGGACGGGAACTATGGCTACACCTTC. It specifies CSVPLDGNYGYTF.

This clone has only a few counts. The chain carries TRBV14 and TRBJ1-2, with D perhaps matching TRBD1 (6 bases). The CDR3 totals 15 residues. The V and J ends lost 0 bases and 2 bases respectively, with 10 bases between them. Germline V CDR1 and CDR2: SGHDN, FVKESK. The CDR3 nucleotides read TGTGCCAGCAGCCAAGAATGGGGGCTGAACTATGGCTACACCTTC. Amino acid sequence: CASSQEWGLNYGYTF.

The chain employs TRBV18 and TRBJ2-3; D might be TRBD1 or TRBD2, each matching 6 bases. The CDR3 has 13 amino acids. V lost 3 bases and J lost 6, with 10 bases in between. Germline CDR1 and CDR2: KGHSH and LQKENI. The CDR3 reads CASSPRGPDTQYF. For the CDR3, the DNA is TGTGCCAGCTCACCTCGGGGGCCGGATACGCAGTATTTT.

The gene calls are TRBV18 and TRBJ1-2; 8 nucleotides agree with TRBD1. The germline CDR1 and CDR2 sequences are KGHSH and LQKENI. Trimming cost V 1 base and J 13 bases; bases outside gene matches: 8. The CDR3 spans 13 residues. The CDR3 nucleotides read TGTGCCAGCTCACCACAATTGGCAGGGGGCATCACCTTC. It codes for CASSPQLAGGITF.

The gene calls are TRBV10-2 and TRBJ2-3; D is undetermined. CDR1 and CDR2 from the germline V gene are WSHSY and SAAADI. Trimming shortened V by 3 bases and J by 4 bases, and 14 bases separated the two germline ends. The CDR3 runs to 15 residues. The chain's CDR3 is CASSDLPKGADTQYF. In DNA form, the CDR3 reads TGCGCCAGCAGTGACTTACCGAAAGGCGCAGATACGCAGTATTTT.

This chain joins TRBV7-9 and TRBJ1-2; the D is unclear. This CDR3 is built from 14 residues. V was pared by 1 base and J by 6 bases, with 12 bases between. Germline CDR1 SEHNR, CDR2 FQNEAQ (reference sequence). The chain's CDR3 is CASSLGSGSDGYTF. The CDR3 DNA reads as TGTGCCAGCAGCTTAGGTTCGGGCAGTGATGGCTACACCTTC. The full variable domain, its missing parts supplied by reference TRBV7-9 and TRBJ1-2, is DTGVSQNPRHKITKRGQNVTFRCDPISEHNRLYWYRQTLGQGPEFLTYFQNEAQLEKSRLLSDRFSAERPKGSFSTLEIQRTEQGDSAMYLCASSLGSGSDGYTFGSGTRLTVV.

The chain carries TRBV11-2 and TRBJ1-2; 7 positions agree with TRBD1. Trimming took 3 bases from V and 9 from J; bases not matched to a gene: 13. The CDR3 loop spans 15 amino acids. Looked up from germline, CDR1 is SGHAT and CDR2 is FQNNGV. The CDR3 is CASSFATGRDSSYTF. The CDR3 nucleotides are TGTGCCAGCAGCTTTGCAACGGGCCGGGACAGCAGCTACACCTTC.

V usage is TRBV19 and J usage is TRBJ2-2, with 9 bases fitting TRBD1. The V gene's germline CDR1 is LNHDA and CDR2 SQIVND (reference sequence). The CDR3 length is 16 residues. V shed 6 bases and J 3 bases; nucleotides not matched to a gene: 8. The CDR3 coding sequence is TGTGCCAGTAGAGCCTCGGGGGACAGGGACACCGGGGAGCTGTTTTTT. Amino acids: CASRASGDRDTGELFF.

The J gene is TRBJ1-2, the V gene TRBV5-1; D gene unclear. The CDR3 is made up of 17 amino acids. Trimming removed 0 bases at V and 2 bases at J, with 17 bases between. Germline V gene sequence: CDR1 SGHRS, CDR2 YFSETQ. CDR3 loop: CASSLAEAGILNYGYTF. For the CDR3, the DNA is TGCGCCAGCAGCTTGGCCGAAGCAGGAATTCTAAACTATGGCTACACCTTC.